The sequence of this T cell receptor (beta chain) was determined in a study of OX40 agonist ivuxolimab in advanced cancers. With V trimmed by 6 bases and J by 7 bases, 5 bases remained unmatched. Per germline, CDR1 MNHNS and CDR2 SASEGT. The CDR3 covers 12 residues. The sample holds one count of this clone. What it recognizes is unknown. Notes on the study in general: CD4+ and CD8+ blood T cells expanded clonally by week 6 at 0.1 to 3.0 mg/kg. Partial responders at 0.1-3.0 mg/kg showed near-lowest clonal expansion.

TCRdb's table, derived via immunoSEQ multiplex PCR, lists solely in-frame clones and lacks some. The sample shows more than 50,000 clones, more than 70% of them seen only once. Sequencing was performed on CD4+ or CD8+ T cells sorted from blood, taken in a trial of the OX40 agonist ivuxolimab. The receptor comes from an adult with an advanced solid tumor such as melanoma, head and neck, liver or kidney cancer. This chain uses TRBV6-1 with TRBJ2-7, with 8 bases aligning to TRBD1. The CDR3 protein is CASRPRDREQYF. The CDR3, as DNA: TGTGCCAGCAGGCCCCGGGACAGGGAGCAGTACTTC.